Listed below are T cell receptor beta chains from one sample, sequenced in a study of T cell changes during pregnancy in multiple sclerosis. Data came from immunoSEQ multiplex PCR; TCRdb stores just in-frame clones and leaves some out. The sample has tens of thousands of clones, about 91% seen once. Sequencing was performed on CD8+ T cells from peripheral blood mononuclear cells, taken before pregnancy. These receptors were taken from a female donor with multiple sclerosis, enrolled in a pregnancy study. The CDR3 runs from the conserved cysteine through the conserved F or W. D genes are given only for firm matches. Where a row states a size, it is once, few, many or the class of an expanded clone; other rows omit it.

v_call	j_call	clone_size	d_call	cdr3_aa	cdr3_nt
TRBV19	TRBJ1-1	-	TRBD1	CASSRGTGAITEAFF	TGTGCCAGTAGTCGGGGGACAGGGGCGATCACTGAAGCTTTCTTT
TRBV9	TRBJ1-1	-	TRBD1	CASSAGGGTEAFF	TGTGCCAGCAGCGCAGGGGGAGGCACTGAAGCTTTCTTT
TRBV9	TRBJ2-7	-	-	CASSVGSTGAYEQYF	TGTGCCAGCAGCGTAGGGTCGACCGGAGCCTACGAGCAGTACTTC
TRBV19	TRBJ2-1	-	TRBD2	CASSIDGGLAGRLPYNEQFF	TGTGCCAGTAGTATAGATGGAGGACTAGCGGGGAGACTTCCTTACAATGAGCAGTTCTTC
TRBV25-1	TRBJ2-7	-	TRBD1	CASNPDRASSYEQYF	TGTGCCAGCAACCCGGACAGGGCGAGCTCCTACGAGCAGTACTTC
TRBV7-6	TRBJ2-2	-	TRBD2	CASSLASGGYTGELFF	TGTGCCAGCAGCTTGGCTAGCGGGGGATACACCGGGGAGCTGTTTTTT
TRBV5-1	TRBJ2-3	-	TRBD2	CASSPGLAGVTTDTQYF	TGCGCCAGCAGCCCCGGACTAGCGGGGGTGACCACAGATACGCAGTATTTT
TRBV9	TRBJ2-1	-	TRBD2	CASSAPGTSGVNEQFF	TGTGCCAGCAGCGCGCCCGGGACTAGCGGGGTCAATGAGCAGTTCTTC
TRBV9	TRBJ1-6	once	TRBD1	CASSAGQGPNSPLHF	TGTGCCAGCAGCGCCGGACAGGGGCCGAATTCACCCCTCCACTTT
TRBV27	TRBJ2-3	few	TRBD2	CASRYSLAGFTDTQYF	TGTGCCAGCAGATACAGTCTAGCGGGTTTCACAGATACGCAGTATTTT
TRBV13	TRBJ2-7	-	-	CASSLEGSYEQYF	TGTGCCAGCAGCTTAGAGGGGTCCTACGAGCAGTACTTC
TRBV10-3	TRBJ1-1	-	-	CAISESRRGKNTEAFF	TGTGCCATCAGTGAGTCGAGGCGTGGAAAAAACACTGAAGCTTTCTTT
TRBV27	TRBJ2-2	-	TRBD2	CASSSPQLAGGRYTGELFF	TGTGCCAGCAGTTCACCCCAACTAGCGGGGGGCCGGTACACCGGGGAGCTGTTTTTT
TRBV25-1	TRBJ2-7	-	-	CASSEIGGGAYEQYF	TGTGCCAGCAGTGAAATAGGCGGCGGGGCCTACGAGCAGTACTTC
TRBV5-6	TRBJ2-7	-	TRBD2	CASSSGLAAPQGQYF	TGTGCCAGCAGCTCGGGACTAGCGGCCCCCCAGGGGCAGTACTTC
TRBV4-2	TRBJ1-2	-	TRBD1	CASSDRGSNYGYTF	TGTGCCAGCAGCGACAGGGGTTCTAACTATGGCTACACCTTC
TRBV15	TRBJ2-7	-	-	CATSRGGGYPGHSYEQYF	TGTGCCACCAGCAGAGGGGGGGGGTACCCGGGACATTCCTACGAGCAGTACTTC
TRBV7-9	TRBJ2-7	-	TRBD1	CASSPGQFYEQYF	TGTGCCAGCAGCCCGGGACAGTTCTACGAGCAGTACTTC
TRBV19	TRBJ2-1	-	TRBD2	CASSTSAGGSYNEQFF	TGTGCCAGTAGTACCTCGGCGGGGGGTTCCTACAATGAGCAGTTCTTC
TRBV11-3	TRBJ1-3	-	-	CASSPGLSGNTIYF	TGTGCCAGCAGTCCAGGCCTTTCTGGAAACACCATATATTTT
TRBV2	TRBJ2-5	-	-	CASSGGEGGETQYF	TGTGCCAGCAGTGGGGGGGAGGGGGGAGAGACCCAGTACTTC
TRBV9	TRBJ2-1	-	TRBD2	CASSPPLSGGGNEQFF	TGTGCCAGCAGCCCACCCTTGAGCGGGGGGGGGAATGAGCAGTTCTTC
TRBV13	TRBJ2-7	-	TRBD1	CASSLGGQGFGEQYF	TGTGCCAGCAGCTTAGGGGGACAGGGGTTTGGCGAGCAGTACTTC
TRBV4-1	TRBJ1-1	few	-	CASSRAGEAFF	TGCGCCAGCAGCCGGGCAGGTGAAGCTTTCTTT
TRBV27	TRBJ2-6	-	TRBD1	CASSLLRQGAIGANVLTF	TGTGCCAGCAGCCTGCTGAGACAGGGGGCAATTGGGGCCAACGTCCTGACTTTC
TRBV29-1	TRBJ2-7	-	TRBD2	CSVEAMAGGEQYF	TGCAGCGTTGAAGCTATGGCGGGGGGAGAGCAGTACTTC
TRBV4-1	TRBJ1-4	-	TRBD1	CASNDIGQGTTNEKLFF	TGCGCCAGCAACGATATTGGACAGGGTACAACTAATGAAAAACTGTTTTTT